A single count supports the clone carrying this T cell receptor (beta chain). Its target is unknown. Naive CD8 cells were CD45RO-negative, positively selected for CCR7, excluding terminally differentiated effector memory CD45RA+ cells. The germline CDR1 and CDR2 sequences are SGHNT and YYREEE (reference sequence). The V and J ends lost 3 bases and 6 bases respectively, with 17 bases between them. The CDR3 spans 15 residues. The entry originates in a study of shared clonotypes between healthy human individuals. Overall study findings and caveats: It was expected that sequencing depth would affect clonotype sharing among donors.

At a deep level, the assay was run. Per the original methods: As immunoSEQ supplied junction-only sequences (without quality scores), filtering differed. Method: immunoSEQ multiplex PCR; TCRdb's copy keeps in-frame clones and lacks some. V and J calls and clone size are copied from that table; D and trimming were computed from the DNA. The sample lists approximately 810,000 clones, 80% to 95% occurring once. This clonotype was sampled from a man between 25 and 39 years old in good health. V is TRBV5-4 and J is TRBJ2-3; D may be TRBD1 (6 bases). Input material: naive CD8+ T cells sorted from blood. The CDR3 here is CASSSSQGLTDTQYF. In nucleotides, the CDR3 is TGTGCCAGCAGCTCGTCGCAGGGGTTAACGGATACGCAGTATTTT.